The 25 T cell receptor beta chains below all came from one sample that was sequenced in a study of T cell responses to AZD1222 COVID-19 vaccine. Only in-frame clones appear in the TCRdb table, and some are missing; sequencing was by immunoSEQ multiplex PCR. The sample contains more than 150,000 clones, approximately 90% of which appear only once. Sequencing used peripheral blood, obtained on day 0 of AZD1222 vaccination. Source of these receptors: an adult in good health.

This chain links TRBV14 with TRBJ2-7; 11 positions agree with TRBD2. The CDR3 length is 14 residues. The germline V gene has CDR1 SGHDN and CDR2 FVKESK. Germline trimming cut 4 bases from V and 6 bases from J; bases unmatched to any gene: 5. The CDR3 loop is CASSRPGLAGEQYF. CDR3 coding DNA: TGTGCCAGCAGCCGGCCAGGACTAGCGGGCGAGCAGTACTTC. The full variable domain, its missing parts supplied by reference TRBV14 and TRBJ2-7, is EAGVTQFPSHSVIEKGQTVTLRCDPISGHDNLYWYRRVMGKEIKFLLHFVKESKQDESGMPNNRFLAERTGGTYSTLKVQPAELEDSGVYFCASSRPGLAGEQYFGPGTRLTVT.

This chain links TRBV6-6 with TRBJ1-1; D possibly corresponds to TRBD1 (5 bases). The germline CDR1 and CDR2 sequences are MNHNY and SVGAGI (reference sequence). Trimming took off 2 bases at V and 0 bases at J, with 10 bases between the two ends. This CDR3 region has 15 residues. CDR3 sequence reads: CASSYRQGMNTEAFF. Here the CDR3 DNA reads TGTGCCAGCAGTTACCGTCAGGGCATGAACACTGAAGCTTTCTTT.

This clone was seen more than once but under ten times. The chain has TRBV6-2 or TRBV6-3 and TRBJ2-3; the match to TRBD2 covers 12 bases. Germline CDR1 is MNHEY and CDR2 is SVGEGT. The J segment lost 5 bases and the V segment lost 0 bases, leaving 9 bases of the junction unmatched. This CDR3 spans 18 amino acids. CDR3 nucleotide sequence: TGTGCCAGCAGTTACTCGACCGAACTAGCGGGAGGCCAAGATACGCAGTATTTT. Its translation is CASSYSTELAGGQDTQYF.

The chain links TRBV7-2 to TRBJ1-2; D is unclear. There are 14 residues in the CDR3. Germline values: CDR1 SGHTA, CDR2 FQGNSA. V was trimmed by 5 bases and J by 7 bases, leaving 17 bases between them. The DNA of the CDR3 is TGTGCCAGCAGCACTAGGCTCCCTATTGGTGGCTACACCTTC. As protein: CASSTRLPIGGYTF.

The J gene is TRBJ2-7, the V gene TRBV10-3; TRBD2 matches 8 bases. The CDR3 loop spans 15 amino acids. Germline V gives CDR1 ENHRY, CDR2 SYGVKD. Germline trimming cut 4 bases from V and 7 bases from J; bases unmatched to any gene: 12. This CDR3 is CAISVVAGGSGEQYF. The CDR3 DNA reads TGTGCCATCAGTGTAGTGGCGGGGGGCTCTGGTGAGCAGTACTTC.

V gene TRBV18 combines with J gene TRBJ2-5, with TRBD2 as a possible D gene (6 bases). The CDR3 consists of 13 residues. The V gene's germline CDR1 is KGHSH and CDR2 LQKENI. Trimming pared 3 bases from V and 11 bases from J, leaving 16 bases between. CDR3 nucleotide sequence: TGTGCCAGCTCACCGGGGGAGGCGGCCTTTCAGTACTTC. This sequence encodes CASSPGEAAFQYF. The whole variable domain, remainder taken from reference TRBV18 and TRBJ2-5, is NAGVMQNPRHLVRRRGQEARLRCSPMKGHSHVYWYRQLPEEGLKFMVYLQKENIIDESGMPKERFSAEFPKEGPSILRIQQVVRGDSAAYFCASSPGEAAFQYFGPGTRLLVL.

This CDR3 reads CASSRTSGHSQETQYF. The CDR3 DNA is TGTGCCAGCAGCAGAACTAGCGGCCACTCTCAAGAGACCCAGTACTTC. The chain recombines TRBV5-6 with TRBJ2-5, with 8 bases that match TRBD2. The V gene end was trimmed by 4 bases and the J gene end by 2 bases; junction bases not matched to a gene: 10. CDR1 is SGHDT and CDR2 is YYEEEE in the germline V gene. The CDR3 has 16 amino acids.

Points on this clone: Other DNA sequences of this sample code for an identical CDR3. The chain recombines TRBV19 with TRBJ2-2; D gene unclear. With 6 bases removed from V and 5 bases from J, the gap between germline ends came to 7 bases. CDR1 is LNHDA and CDR2 is SQIVND in the germline V gene (reference sequence). This CDR3 contains 12 residues. This CDR3 is CASRPSTGELFF. The CDR3 coding sequence is TGTGCCAGTAGGCCCTCTACCGGGGAGCTGTTTTTT.

The chain joins TRBV6-4 to TRBJ2-4; maybe TRBD1 (6 bases). V lost 2 bases and J 4 bases, leaving 6 bases between the germline ends. The CDR3 runs to 13 residues. Germline values: CDR1 MRHNA, CDR2 SNTAGT. The CDR3 DNA reads as TGTGCCAGCAGTGACACAGGGAAAAACATTCAGTACTTC. Protein product: CASSDTGKNIQYF.

The chain links TRBV4-1 to TRBJ1-2, with 7 nucleotides matching TRBD1. Germline-derived CDR1 and CDR2 are MGHRA and YSYEKL. After removal of 1 base from V and 8 bases from J, the junction contained 7 bases not matched to a gene. The CDR3 spans 14 residues. The CDR3 DNA is TGCGCCAGCAGCCAAGCGGGACAGAAAGGCGGCTACACCTTC. Protein sequence: CASSQAGQKGGYTF.

This chain joins TRBV6-2 or TRBV6-3 and TRBJ1-5; D unclear. Germline CDR1 and CDR2: MNHEY and SVGEGT. The V gene lost 2 bases and the J gene lost 7 bases, with 9 bases spanning the gap. This CDR3 comprises 13 residues. DNA of the CDR3: TGTGCCAGCAGTTACCGCGATATCCAGCCCCAGCATTTT. Protein sequence: CASSYRDIQPQHF.

The rearrangement joins TRBV28 to TRBJ1-5; maybe TRBD1 (6 bases). The germline V gene has CDR1 MDHEN and CDR2 SYDVKM. This CDR3 has 15 amino acids. The ends were cut back, 8 bases at V and 0 bases at J, with 14 bases in the middle. CDR3 residues: CASELGHSSNQPQHF. For the CDR3, the DNA is TGTGCCAGCGAATTGGGACACAGTAGCAATCAGCCCCAGCATTTT.

The rearrangement joins TRBV27 to TRBJ2-7, with D perhaps TRBD2 (5 bases). The germline V gene has CDR1 MNHEY and CDR2 SMNVEV (reference sequence). The CDR3 is 14 residues long. V was shortened by 3 bases and J by 4 bases, with 13 bases between the two germline ends. CDR3 in DNA: TGTGCCAGCAGTTTGGACGGAGGACTTTACGAGCAGTACTTC. This gives the protein CASSLDGGLYEQYF.

There are a few counts of this clone. The J gene is TRBJ2-2, the V gene TRBV18, with D hard to call. Trimming cost V 3 bases and J 6 bases, with 14 bases left between them. CDR1 is KGHSH and CDR2 is LQKENI in the germline V gene. The CDR3 loop spans 15 amino acids. In DNA form, the CDR3 reads TGTGCCAGCTCACCTAGTGGAAGCGATGCCGGGGAGCTGTTTTTT. It is translated as CASSPSGSDAGELFF.

This clone was seen once. The chain carries TRBV4-1 and TRBJ2-7; 7 bases are a match to TRBD1. The germline CDR1 and CDR2 sequences are MGHRA and YSYEKL. Trimming at V came to 2 bases and at J to 5 bases, leaving 6 bases not matched to a gene. The CDR3 runs 14 residues. The CDR3 region has the DNA TGCGCCAGCAGCCAAACGACAGGGCTCGACGAGCAGTACTTC. Translated: CASSQTTGLDEQYF.

The V and J genes are TRBV11-2 and TRBJ2-2; TRBD1 might be the D (6 bases). V shed 1 base and J shed 4 bases, with 13 bases lying between them. The CDR3 consists of 16 residues. The germline V gene has CDR1 SGHAT and CDR2 FQNNGV. CDR3 DNA: TGTGCCAGCAGCTTAGTTTTGGGGGCGGTCACCGGGGAGCTGTTTTTT. The encoded protein is CASSLVLGAVTGELFF. Full variable domain (missing parts from reference TRBV11-2 and TRBJ2-2): EAGVAQSPRYKIIEKRQSVAFWCNPISGHATLYWYQQILGQGPKLLIQFQNNGVVDDSQLPKDRFSAERLKGVDSTLKIQPAKLEDSAVYLCASSLVLGAVTGELFFGEGSRLTVL.

The chain joins TRBV5-4 to TRBJ2-7, with TRBD1 identical over 9 bases. CDR1 SGHNT and CDR2 YYREEE come from the germline V gene (reference sequence). J gave up 2 bases and V 4 bases, and 7 bases lay outside the gene matches. The CDR3 covers 15 residues. The CDR3 bases are TGTGCCAGCAGCCAGGGACAGGGCCCTACCTACGAGCAGTACTTC. It is translated as CASSQGQGPTYEQYF.

CDR3 residues: CASSTGGQGVTQYF. CDR3 sequence (DNA): TGTGCCAGCAGTACTGGGGGACAGGGGGTGACCCAGTACTTC. The V call is TRBV6-5, the J call TRBJ2-5; 11 nucleotides align to TRBD1. This CDR3 has 14 amino acids. Germline-derived CDR1 and CDR2 are MNHEY and SVGAGI. V shed 5 bases and J 7 bases; nucleotides not matched to a gene: 6.

The chain recombines TRBV19 with TRBJ2-7, with D maybe TRBD1 (7 bases). Germline V gene data show CDR1 as LNHDA and CDR2 as SQIVND (reference sequence). Trimming stripped 4 bases from V and 4 bases from J, with 17 bases between. The CDR3 is 15 amino acids. CDR3 nucleotide sequence: TGTGCCAGTAGTACAGGGGGAGGAGGCCAGTACGAGCAGTACTTC. It yields the protein CASSTGGGGQYEQYF.

This chain links TRBV19 with TRBJ1-5; unclear D gene. CDR1 LNHDA and CDR2 SQIVND come from the germline V gene (reference sequence). The V end lost 5 bases, the J end lost 3 bases, and 5 bases lay between the germline ends. CDR3 length: 12 amino acids. CDR3 sequence reads: CASSPYNQPQHF. Written as DNA, the CDR3 is TGTGCCAGTAGTCCCTACAATCAGCCCCAGCATTTT.

The V and J genes are TRBV24-1 and TRBJ2-5; either TRBD1 or TRBD2 may fit D (6 bases each). Germline V gene data show CDR1 as KGHDR and CDR2 as SFDVKD. V lost 2 bases and J lost 4, with 16 bases in between. This CDR3 has 16 residues. CDR3: CATSDYQGRFGETQYF. The CDR3 bases are TGTGCCACCAGTGATTACCAGGGGAGGTTTGGAGAGACCCAGTACTTC.

The genes are TRBV3-1 (or the pseudogene TRBV3-2) and TRBJ1-2; TRBD1 matches 7 bases. J lost 6 bases, V lost 3 bases, and 13 bases had no gene match. Germline V gene lookup returns CDR1 LGHDT and CDR2 YNNKEL (reference sequence). This CDR3 comprises 16 residues. The CDR3 nucleotides read TGTGCCAGCAGCCATTTTTCAGGGGGGGTCCGGGATGGCTACACCTTC. This translates into CASSHFSGGVRDGYTF.

The chain links TRBV7-8 to TRBJ1-3; D is ambiguous. Germline loops: CDR1 SGHVS, CDR2 FQNEAQ. V gave up 3 bases and J gave up 4 bases, with 13 bases separating them. CDR3 length: 15 amino acids. The CDR3 loop reads CASSFGMGSGNTIYF. The CDR3 DNA follows: TGTGCCAGCAGCTTCGGGATGGGAAGCGGAAACACCATATATTTT.

CDR3 nucleotide sequence: TGTGCCAGCAGCCAAGTTCCCCAAAACTACAATGAGCAGTTCTTC. Translated: CASSQVPQNYNEQFF. The V gene is TRBV14, the J gene TRBJ2-1, with no clear D. The CDR3 spans 15 residues. The germline V and J ends were trimmed by 1 base and 3 bases, with 10 bases remaining between them. The germline V gene has CDR1 SGHDN and CDR2 FVKESK.

The table lists this clone with a count of one. The final CDR3 position lacks the conserved phenylalanine or tryptophan, pointing to a likely read error. Because the CDR3's place on the DNA is in doubt, the DNA is left out and the CDR3 is given as listed by TCRdb. The rearrangement joins TRBV19 to TRBJ2-7; the table's D call, TRBD2, was not checked against the DNA. Inclusive of both ends, the CDR3 amounts to 9 amino acids. CDR1 is LNHDA and CDR2 is SQIVND in the germline V gene (reference sequence). The CDR3 here is CASREDRPR.